This T cell receptor (beta chain) stems from a study of technical replicates of blood from several donors. The method was immunoSEQ multiplex PCR; TCRdb's version includes in-frame clones alone and lacks a portion of them. This table holds about 99,000 clones, around 96% found once. From germline, CDR1 is SEHNR and CDR2 FQNEAQ (reference sequence). V was pared by 0 bases and J by 7 bases, with 19 bases between. This CDR3 spans 17 amino acids. This TCR was sampled from a human donor in good health. The J gene is TRBJ2-1, the V gene TRBV7-9; a possible D gene is TRBD2 (5 bases). Input material: T cells isolated from PBMCs. In DNA form, the CDR3 reads TGTGCCAGCAGCTTAGCTTGGACTGCAGCCTCCGATAATGAGCAGTTCTTC. This codes for CASSLAWTAASDNEQFF. Supplemented by reference TRBV7-9 and TRBJ2-1, the full variable domain reads DTGVSQNPRHKITKRGQNVTFRCDPISEHNRLYWYRQTLGQGPEFLTYFQNEAQLEKSRLLSDRFSAERPKGSFSTLEIQRTEQGDSAMYLCASSLAWTAASDNEQFFGPGTRLTVL.